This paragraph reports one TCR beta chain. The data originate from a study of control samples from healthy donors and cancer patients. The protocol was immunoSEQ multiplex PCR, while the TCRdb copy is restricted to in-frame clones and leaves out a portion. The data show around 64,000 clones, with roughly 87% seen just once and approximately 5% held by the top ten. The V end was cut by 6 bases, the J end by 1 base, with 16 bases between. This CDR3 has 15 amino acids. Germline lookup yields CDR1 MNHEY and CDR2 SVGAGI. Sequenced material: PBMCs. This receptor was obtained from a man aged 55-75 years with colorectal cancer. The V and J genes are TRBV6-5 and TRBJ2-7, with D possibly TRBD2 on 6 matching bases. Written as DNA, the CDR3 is TGTGCCAGCAGGAGAGGGACTTCCCCTTCCTACGAGCAGTACTTC. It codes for CASRRGTSPSYEQYF.